Given below is one TCR beta chain in context. Its antigen is as yet unknown. TCRdb re-analysed the 5' RACE reads in MiXCR, keeping a single row per CDR3 protein. The table shows hundreds of thousands of distinct CDR3 sequences, with approximately 9% occurring only once. The data originate from a study of identical twins. V shed 5 bases, J shed 3 bases, and the junction held 6 bases outside the gene matches. This CDR3 has 14 residues. Germline V gives CDR1 DFQATT, CDR2 SNEGSKA (reference sequence). Study-wide findings and caveats: Cord blood beta clonotypes present at high abundance carried fewer insertions; no such pattern appeared in memory repertoires.

The same specimen was also included in a second study, on yellow fever vaccine responses in identical twins.

The chain recombines TRBV20-1 with TRBJ2-5; 10 bases map to TRBD2. The receptor was derived from a young woman in good health. Sequencing was performed on PBMCs. CDR3 bases: TGCAGTGCTCAGCGGGGGGGCCGGAAAGAGACCCAGTACTTC. This encodes CSAQRGGRKETQYF.